These T cell receptor beta chains were read from a single sample in a study of siplizumab effects on memory and regulatory T cells. The data were produced by immunoSEQ multiplex PCR, yet TCRdb's version contains in-frame clones alone and is incomplete. The sample has approximately 90,000 clones; about 93% are singletons. The sequencing input was non-Treg CD4+ T cells sorted from blood. The receptors stem from a human donor in good health. Each CDR3 is given without its conserved first and last residue. Clone size appears in some rows only: once, few, many, or a class for an expanded clone.

size | J | V | CDR3
few | TRBJ1-1 | TRBV28 | ASSLRAGTAVTEAF
NA | TRBJ1-3 | TRBV19 | ASSMGQLSGNTIY
NA | TRBJ1-3 | TRBV6-1 | ASSPRGGRGNTIY
NA | TRBJ2-1 | TRBV7-3 | ASSLTWGNEQF
NA | TRBJ2-7 | TRBV11-3 | ASSQGQDRGYEQY
NA | TRBJ1-1 | TRBV30 | AWSLGAEAF
once | TRBJ2-2 | TRBV18 | ASQGGRATGELF
NA | TRBJ2-6 | TRBV7-9 | ASSLVGSGANVLT
NA | TRBJ2-7 | TRBV27 | ASSPRPGQGVYEQY
NA | TRBJ1-1 | TRBV7-9 | ASSLAEAAGEAF
once | TRBJ2-2 | TRBV30 | AWSPLVGTGELF
NA | TRBJ2-5 | TRBV20-1 | SAPELETQY
NA | TRBJ1-2 | TRBV7-9 | ASTQTGILYGYT
NA | TRBJ2-1 | TRBV4-3 | ASSILAGGGSGNEQF
NA | TRBJ2-5 | TRBV5-4 | ASSLGRGPGETQY
NA | TRBJ1-2 | TRBV11-2 | ASSLNGGYT
NA | TRBJ1-3 | TRBV10-2 | ASRNQGISNGNTIY
few | TRBJ1-2 | TRBV6-1 | ASSEARAGFGYT
NA | TRBJ2-5 | TRBV7-9 | ASSPGQETQY
NA | TRBJ2-7 | TRBV6-1 | ASRRTGDGYEQY
NA | TRBJ2-4 | TRBV6-5 | ASTPGVAKNIQY
once | TRBJ1-1 | TRBV11-3 | ASSRYWGTLGKNTEAF
NA | TRBJ2-7 | TRBV6-5 | ASSRDFPYEQY
NA | TRBJ2-7 | TRBV5-1 | ASSERQGGTYEQY
NA | TRBJ2-7 | TRBV5-1 | ASGDSTGGGEQY
NA | TRBJ1-1 | TRBV19 | ASTRGQNTEAF
once | TRBJ2-4 | TRBV6-5 | ASSYLGRAAKNIQY
NA | TRBJ1-4 | TRBV6-5 | ASSFYRTEKLF
NA | TRBJ1-1 | TRBV18 | ASSPGQLNTEAF
NA | TRBJ2-7 | TRBV12-5 | ASGLAGVGEQY
NA | TRBJ1-3 | TRBV4-1 | ASSQGQQIGSGNTIY
NA | TRBJ1-4 | TRBV5-1 | ASSLEGTGLLF
once | TRBJ1-4 | TRBV5-6 | ASSLGQINEKLF
NA | TRBJ2-7 | TRBV7-9 | ASSATSTPYEQY
NA | TRBJ1-5 | TRBV7-2 | ASSLVEGAHQPQH
NA | TRBJ2-1 | TRBV10-3 | AISGGTNNEQF
NA | TRBJ2-5 | TRBV27 | ASSFRATQETQY
NA | TRBJ2-1 | TRBV18 | ASSPPMGDEQF
NA | TRBJ1-1 | TRBV4-1 | ASSQGWRVGTEAF
NA | TRBJ2-5 | TRBV4-1 | ASSQRDRAETQY
NA | TRBJ2-2 | TRBV11-3 | ASSLTLIGELF
NA | TRBJ1-1 | TRBV5-1 | ASSWQGAANTEAF
once | TRBJ2-2 | TRBV9 | ASSLGIIETGELF